Below are 30 T cell receptor beta chains sequenced from a single sample in a study of siplizumab effects on memory and regulatory T cells. TCRdb keeps only in-frame clones here, not all; method: immunoSEQ multiplex PCR. Of roughly 120,000 clones listed, about 95% were seen once; the top ten hold around 1.7%. Input material: non-Treg CD4+ T cells sorted from blood. The receptor set was obtained from a human donor in good health.

The chain uses TRBV9 and TRBJ2-7; 9 nucleotides align to TRBD2. The V and J ends lost 0 bases and 7 bases, in that order; junction bases with no gene match: 8. The CDR3 is made up of 15 amino acids. CDR1 SGDLS and CDR2 YYNGEE come from the germline V gene. Here the CDR3 reads CASSVDFSGRGEQYF. The CDR3 DNA sequence: TGTGCCAGCAGCGTAGATTTTAGCGGGAGAGGGGAGCAGTACTTC. The entire variable domain, with the rest obtained from reference TRBV9 and TRBJ2-7, is as follows: DSGVTQTPKHLITATGQRVTLRCSPRSGDLSVYWYQQSLDQGLQFLIQYYNGEERAKGNILERFSAQQFPDLHSELNLSSLELGDSALYFCASSVDFSGRGEQYFGPGTRLTVT.

This chain joins TRBV5-4 and TRBJ1-1, with D unresolved. Germline V gene sequence: CDR1 SGHNT, CDR2 YYREEE (reference sequence). The CDR3 is 17 amino acids. Trimming shortened V by 2 bases and J by 1 base, and 18 bases separated the two germline ends. The CDR3 bases are TGTGCCAGCAGCTTCTCGGGCTCAACACAGCGGAACACTGAAGCTTTCTTT. This gives the protein CASSFSGSTQRNTEAFF.

V is TRBV13 and J is TRBJ2-5, with D possibly being TRBD2 (7 bases). CDR1 is PRHDT and CDR2 is FYEKMQ in the germline V gene (reference sequence). The CDR3 is 16 amino acids. V was clipped by 3 bases and J by 2 bases, with 16 bases between them. As DNA, the CDR3 is TGTGCCAGCAGCTTCCCCGGGGGGCGCGGGCAAGAGACCCAGTACTTC. Amino acids: CASSFPGGRGQETQYF.

The rearrangement links TRBV5-6 to TRBJ2-3, with D maybe TRBD2 (5 bases). Germline V gives CDR1 SGHDT, CDR2 YYEEEE. CDR3 length: 16 amino acids. Trimming stripped 1 base from V and 3 bases from J, with 15 bases between. CDR3 sequence: CASSLSGKRGTDTQYF. The CDR3 DNA sequence: TGTGCCAGCAGCTTGTCGGGCAAGCGCGGGACAGATACGCAGTATTTT.

For the CDR3, the DNA is TGTGCCACCAGCAAAGGCTTACTAGCGGGAGGACGGGATACGCAGTATTTT. This codes for CATSKGLLAGGRDTQYF. The chain employs TRBV15 and TRBJ2-3, with 12 bases that match TRBD2. V trimming: 4 bases; J trimming: 6 bases; junction bases outside the gene matches: 11. CDR1 LNHNV and CDR2 YYDKDF come from the germline V gene (reference sequence). The CDR3 has 17 residues.

The chain couples TRBV6-1 to TRBJ2-7; 11 bases align to TRBD2. The CDR3 covers 15 residues. Germline V gene data show CDR1 as MNHNS and CDR2 as SASEGT. V gave up 6 bases and J gave up 1 base; unmatched junction bases: 5. CDR3 in amino acids: CASRVGTSGSYEQYF. In DNA form, the CDR3 reads TGTGCCAGCAGGGTCGGGACTAGCGGATCCTACGAGCAGTACTTC.

The chain couples TRBV19 to TRBJ2-1; 9 bases are shared with TRBD1. This CDR3 has 14 amino acids. Germline-derived CDR1 and CDR2 are LNHDA and SQIVND (reference sequence). The V gene end was trimmed by 9 bases and the J gene end by 3 bases; junction bases not matched to a gene: 6. CDR3 coding DNA: TGTGCCAGCAAACAGGGGGCGAGCTACAATGAGCAGTTCTTC. This codes for CASKQGASYNEQFF.

This chain uses TRBV5-1 with TRBJ2-5; tentative D call: TRBD1 (5 bases). Trimming removed 6 bases from V and 0 bases from J, with 9 bases in between. The CDR3 is made up of 13 amino acids. From germline, CDR1 is SGHRS and CDR2 YFSETQ. The CDR3 loop reads CASTLTDQETQYF. CDR3 nucleotides: TGCGCCAGCACCCTGACAGACCAAGAGACCCAGTACTTC.

V usage is TRBV7-9 and J usage is TRBJ2-2; TRBD1 matches at 7 bases. Germline values: CDR1 SEHNR, CDR2 FQNEAQ (reference sequence). V lost 5 bases to trimming and J lost 6 bases; unmatched junction nucleotides: 9. The CDR3 sequence is 15 residues long. In nucleotides, the CDR3 is TGTGCCAGCAGCCCCCACAGGGGTAGTGCCGGGGAGCTGTTTTTT. The encoded protein is CASSPHRGSAGELFF.

This chain connects TRBV5-4 to TRBJ2-5, with a tentative D call TRBD1 (5 bases). Germline V CDR1 and CDR2: SGHNT, YYREEE (reference sequence). CDR3 length equals 14 residues. V was shortened by 0 bases and J by 2 bases, with 8 bases between the two germline ends. The CDR3 protein is CASSLDRHQETQYF. CDR3 DNA sequence: TGTGCCAGCAGCTTGGACAGGCATCAAGAGACCCAGTACTTC.

V gene TRBV19 combines with J gene TRBJ2-3; D possibly corresponds to TRBD2 (5 bases). V was trimmed by 4 bases and J by 1 base, leaving 6 bases between them. Germline values: CDR1 LNHDA, CDR2 SQIVND (reference sequence). CDR3 length: 13 residues. The CDR3 loop reads CASSSGRTDTQYF. DNA of the CDR3: TGTGCCAGTAGTAGCGGGCGCACAGATACGCAGTATTTT.

This chain connects TRBV27 to TRBJ1-4, with unresolved D. Trimming took 5 bases from V and 7 from J, leaving 11 bases between them. CDR1 is MNHEY, CDR2 SMNVEV, per germline (reference sequence). The CDR3 loop spans 13 amino acids. The CDR3 DNA sequence: TGTGCCAGCAGTGAAATACACGTTGAAAAACTGTTTTTT. Translation gives CASSEIHVEKLFF.

The genes are TRBV5-1 and TRBJ2-1; 14 bases agree with TRBD2. Trimming removed 0 bases from V and 6 bases from J; junction bases left unmatched: 5. In germline, CDR1 is SGHRS, CDR2 YFSETQ. This CDR3 spans 17 amino acids. The CDR3 is CASSLGPGLAGANEQFF. CDR3 sequence (DNA): TGCGCCAGCAGCTTGGGACCGGGACTAGCGGGGGCCAATGAGCAGTTCTTC. Full variable domain (remainder filled in from reference TRBV5-1 and TRBJ2-1): KAGVTQTPRYLIKTRGQQVTLSCSPISGHRSVSWYQQTPGQGLQFLFEYFSETQRNKGNFPGRFSGRQFSNSRSEMNVSTLELGDSALYLCASSLGPGLAGANEQFFGPGTRLTVL.

This chain joins TRBV5-4 and TRBJ2-7; D ambiguous. V lost 0 bases and J 4 bases, leaving 8 bases between the germline ends. This CDR3 spans 13 amino acids. Germline CDR1 is SGHNT and CDR2 is YYREEE (reference sequence). The CDR3 sequence is CASSLASGYEQYF. The DNA for the CDR3 is TGTGCCAGCAGCTTGGCTTCCGGGTACGAGCAGTACTTC. The whole variable domain, remainder taken from reference TRBV5-4 and TRBJ2-7, is ETGVTQSPTHLIKTRGQQVTLRCSSQSGHNTVSWYQQALGQGPQFIFQYYREEENGRGNFPPRFSGLQFPNYSSELNVNALELDDSALYLCASSLASGYEQYFGPGTRLTVT.

The J gene is TRBJ2-7, the V gene TRBV11-2; D is unresolved. CDR1 SGHAT and CDR2 FQNNGV come from the germline V gene. V lost 7 bases and J 2 bases, leaving 12 bases between the germline ends. The CDR3 has 13 amino acids. CDR3 DNA: TGTGCCAGCAAAAATAAAGTAGCCTACGAGCAGTACTTC. This sequence encodes CASKNKVAYEQYF.

The V and J genes are TRBV19 and TRBJ2-7; 8 nucleotides agree with TRBD1. In germline, CDR1 is LNHDA, CDR2 SQIVND (reference sequence). The CDR3 is made up of 14 amino acids. V dropped 4 bases and J dropped 6; count of bases not matched to a gene: 8. CDR3 in amino acids: CASSTRTGFSEQYF. CDR3 coding DNA: TGTGCCAGTAGTACCCGGACAGGGTTCAGCGAGCAGTACTTC.

A word on this clone: The sample contains more than one DNA sequence encoding this CDR3. The chain couples TRBV7-2 to TRBJ2-3; 8 positions match TRBD2. Germline loops: CDR1 SGHTA, CDR2 FQGNSA. This CDR3 has 16 amino acids. V shed 5 bases, J shed 5 bases, and the junction held 12 bases outside the gene matches. The CDR3 sequence is CASSPLGAGVGDTQYF. The CDR3 region has the DNA TGTGCCAGCAGCCCGTTAGGAGCGGGGGTCGGAGATACGCAGTATTTT.

This clone has only a few counts. The chain links TRBV7-2 to TRBJ1-6; D not certain. Trimming left V 2 bases short and J 7 bases short, with 12 bases between. This CDR3 has 15 amino acids. The germline V gene has CDR1 SGHTA and CDR2 FQGNSA. The CDR3 sequence is CASSLSAGLNSPLHF. The CDR3 nucleotides are TGTGCCAGCAGCTTAAGCGCCGGCTTAAATTCACCCCTCCACTTT.

V is TRBV5-1 and J is TRBJ2-7; D possibly corresponds to TRBD2 (5 bases). Germline CDR1 reads SGHRS; CDR2 reads YFSETQ. Trimming removed 4 bases from V and 1 base from J, with 15 bases in between. CDR3 length: 15 amino acids. CDR3: CASSPSGWGSYEQYF. DNA of the CDR3: TGCGCCAGCAGCCCTTCGGGGTGGGGATCCTACGAGCAGTACTTC. The full variable domain, completed using reference TRBV5-1 and TRBJ2-7, is KAGVTQTPRYLIKTRGQQVTLSCSPISGHRSVSWYQQTPGQGLQFLFEYFSETQRNKGNFPGRFSGRQFSNSRSEMNVSTLELGDSALYLCASSPSGWGSYEQYFGPGTRLTVT.

The chain uses TRBV11-2 and TRBJ2-5; 11 bases agree with TRBD1. The V gene's germline CDR1 is SGHAT and CDR2 FQNNGV. The CDR3 spans 16 residues. The V segment lost 1 base and the J segment 4 bases; nucleotides outside the gene matches: 5. CDR3 loop: CASSLAGTGGRETQYF. CDR3 coding DNA: TGTGCCAGCAGCTTAGCCGGGACAGGGGGGCGAGAGACCCAGTACTTC.

V and J are TRBV15 and TRBJ2-7; the D is unclear. Germline CDR1 and CDR2: LNHNV and YYDKDF (reference sequence). The CDR3 spans 12 residues. Trimming removed 1 base from V and 4 bases from J, with 5 bases in between. The CDR3 coding sequence is TGTGCCACCAGCAGAGTAGGGTACGAGCAGTACTTC. It is translated as CATSRVGYEQYF.

The CDR3 here is CASSLEQGAQETQYF. The CDR3 DNA follows: TGTGCCAGCAGCTTAGAACAGGGGGCCCAGGAGACCCAGTACTTC. The chain combines TRBV7-2 with TRBJ2-5; the match to TRBD1 covers 9 bases. The CDR3 loop spans 15 amino acids. V gave up 1 base and J gave up 5 bases; unmatched junction bases: 5. Germline V gives CDR1 SGHTA, CDR2 FQGNSA.

This rearrangement joins TRBV5-6 to TRBJ2-7; D is perhaps TRBD1 (6 bases). The germline V and J ends were trimmed by 1 base and 2 bases, with 10 bases remaining between them. CDR1 and CDR2 from the germline V gene are SGHDT and YYEEEE. This CDR3 has 14 residues. This CDR3 is CASSLTGSPYEQYF. The CDR3 coding sequence is TGTGCCAGCAGCTTGACAGGGAGTCCCTACGAGCAGTACTTC.

This rearrangement joins TRBV18 to TRBJ1-5; TRBD1 aligns across 8 bases. Germline V lookup: CDR1 KGHSH, CDR2 LQKENI. J gave up 10 bases and V 4 bases, and 9 bases lay outside the gene matches. The CDR3 sequence is 14 residues long. The CDR3 nucleotides are TGTGCCAGCTCACAACAGGGGGGAAACGGTCCCCAGCATTTT. Translated: CASSQQGGNGPQHF.

Concerning this clone itself: Mismatch with germline at one junction end may stem from a read error. This sequence joins TRBV12-5 and TRBJ1-1; D perhaps matches TRBD1 (5 bases). CDR3 size: 16 residues. Per germline, CDR1 LGHNT and CDR2 FRNRAP. CDR3 region: CASGLVLGAGNIEAFF. The DNA of the CDR3 is TGTGCTAGTGGTTTGGTACTTGGGGCGGGGAACATTGAAGCTTTCTTT.

The rearrangement links TRBV18 to TRBJ1-3; D call uncertain. CDR1 is KGHSH and CDR2 is LQKENI in the germline V gene. The CDR3 runs 16 residues. V was pared by 0 bases and J by 1 base, with 10 bases between. This chain's CDR3 is CASSPPAAYSGNTIYF. The CDR3 nucleotides are TGTGCCAGCTCACCACCGGCAGCTTATTCTGGAAACACCATATATTTT.

The rearrangement links TRBV5-1 to TRBJ2-1; 14 positions match TRBD2. The CDR3 runs to 16 residues. J gave up 3 bases and V 5 bases, and 4 bases lay outside the gene matches. Germline V lookup: CDR1 SGHRS, CDR2 YFSETQ. The CDR3: CASSHGLAGGYNEQFF. The CDR3 DNA sequence: TGCGCCAGCAGTCACGGACTAGCGGGGGGCTACAATGAGCAGTTCTTC. The variable domain in full, with the rest retrieved from reference TRBV5-1 and TRBJ2-1, is KAGVTQTPRYLIKTRGQQVTLSCSPISGHRSVSWYQQTPGQGLQFLFEYFSETQRNKGNFPGRFSGRQFSNSRSEMNVSTLELGDSALYLCASSHGLAGGYNEQFFGPGTRLTVL.

This chain joins TRBV7-6 and TRBJ2-1, with TRBD2 matching 12 bases. Germline CDR1 reads SGHVS; CDR2 reads FNYEAQ. After removal of 4 bases from V and 8 bases from J, the junction contained 12 bases not matched to a gene. This CDR3 comprises 17 residues. In nucleotides, the CDR3 is TGTGCCAGCAGCTCCACCTCCTCTAGCGGGAGGGCCCATGAGCAGTTCTTC. Encoded protein: CASSSTSSSGRAHEQFF.

The rearrangement uses TRBV7-2 and TRBJ1-2; possibly TRBD1 for D (5 bases). V was trimmed by 2 bases and J by 0 bases, leaving 10 bases between them. This CDR3 spans 15 amino acids. The germline V gene encodes CDR1 SGHTA and CDR2 FQGNSA. In DNA form, the CDR3 reads TGTGCCAGCAGCTTAAAGCTGGGGGCTAACTATGGCTACACCTTC. This sequence encodes CASSLKLGANYGYTF.

The chain's CDR3 is CASSYGDRANSPLHF. The CDR3 nucleotides are TGTGCCAGCAGTTACGGGGACAGGGCTAATTCACCCCTCCACTTT. The chain recombines TRBV6-5 with TRBJ1-6, with TRBD1 identical over 9 bases. Germline V lookup: CDR1 MNHEY, CDR2 SVGAGI. The CDR3 runs to 15 residues. V lost 2 bases, J lost 6 bases, and 2 bases stayed unmatched.